Following are 21 T cell receptor beta chains from one sample sequenced in a study of T cells in Graves' hyperthyroidism and ophthalmopathy. There were TCR beta CDR3 regions amplified from RNA transcripts. The HTBI primer set served for first-round RT-PCR of the TCR CDR3. MiXCR, run by TCRdb on the multiplex PCR reads, gives a single entry per CDR3 protein. Among 610,000 or so distinct CDR3 sequences listed, roughly 50% were seen once. Material: peripheral blood or thyroid tissue (not recorded which). Receptors originate from a woman between 18 and 30 years old with Graves' hyperthyroidism.

V is TRBV2 and J is TRBJ1-2; 8 nucleotides align to TRBD1. CDR1 SNHLY and CDR2 FYNNEI come from the germline V gene. This CDR3 is built from 15 residues. The V and J ends lost 7 bases and 3 bases, in that order; junction bases with no gene match: 10. CDR3 region: CASTRQGLRDYGYTF. CDR3 coding DNA: TGTGCCAGCACCAGACAGGGGCTCAGAGACTATGGCTACACCTTC.

The chain carries TRBV29-1 and TRBJ2-7; 7 bases fit TRBD1. Germline lookup yields CDR1 SQVTM and CDR2 ANQGSEA. The CDR3 loop spans 14 amino acids. CDR3 coding DNA: TGCAGTGCTATTAGCGACAGGGAGTCCTACGAGCAGTACTTC. The encoded protein is CSAISDRESYEQYF.

The table lists this clonotype with many counts. The CDR3 region is CASIGAAGGANVLTF. Written as DNA, the CDR3 is TGTGCCAGCATCGGGGCCGCAGGCGGGGCCAACGTCCTGACTTTC. This chain connects TRBV7-9 to TRBJ2-6; D possibly uses TRBD1 or TRBD2 (5 bases each). V was cut by 7 bases and J by 4 bases, with 14 bases left in between. The CDR3 is made up of 15 amino acids. Germline CDR1 is SEHNR and CDR2 is FQNEAQ (reference sequence).

This clonotype has a count of ten or more. V and J are TRBV12-3 or TRBV12-4 and TRBJ2-7; 11 bases match TRBD2. J was trimmed by 1 base and V by 6 bases; bases with no gene match: 2. The CDR3 length is 14 residues. CDR3 sequence: CASRIAGGSYEQYF. The DNA of the CDR3 is TGTGCCAGCAGGATAGCGGGAGGGTCCTACGAGCAGTACTTC.

There are a few counts of this clonotype. This sequence joins TRBV29-1 and TRBJ2-1; D remains unclear. The ends were cut back, 2 bases at V and 4 bases at J, with 3 bases in the middle. Germline lookup yields CDR1 SQVTM and CDR2 ANQGSEA. The CDR3 runs 11 residues. The CDR3 bases are TGCAGCGTTGAACTGTACAATGAGCAGTTCTTC. Translation gives CSVELYNEQFF.

This clonotype was observed at least ten times. This chain links TRBV29-1 with TRBJ2-7; TRBD2 agrees at 8 bases. Germline assignment: CDR1 SQVTM and CDR2 ANQGSEA. This CDR3 comprises 15 residues. The junction had 15 bases not matched to a gene; V was cut back by 6 bases and J by 5 bases. In nucleotides, the CDR3 is TGCAGCGTCGCGGGGGACCGAGCGGGAGTCAACGAGCAGTACTTC. Translating it yields CSVAGDRAGVNEQYF.

Worth noting for this clonotype: The CDR3 does not end in the conserved phenylalanine or tryptophan, so this is likely a read error. Because the CDR3's place on the DNA is in doubt, the DNA is left out and the CDR3 is given as listed by TCRdb. CDR3 protein: CASPQFIGGLAG. This rearrangement joins TRBV19 to TRBJ2-7; TRBD2 is taken as the D call from the table, unchecked against the DNA. The germline gives CDR1 LNHDA, CDR2 SQIVND (reference sequence). 12 amino acids form the CDR3, both terminal residues included.

This clonotype was observed at least ten times. This chain links TRBV9 with TRBJ1-3; maybe TRBD1 (5 bases). V dropped 2 bases and J dropped 0 bases, with 12 bases sitting between them. This CDR3 has 16 residues. CDR1 is SGDLS, CDR2 YYNGEE, per germline. CDR3 nucleotide sequence: TGTGCCAGCAGCGTGGTCGGGGGGAGCTCTGGAAACACCATATATTTT. This translates into CASSVVGGSSGNTIYF.

The chain carries TRBV6-5 and TRBJ1-5; possibly TRBD1 for D (5 bases). The germline V gene encodes CDR1 MNHEY and CDR2 SVGAGI. The length of the CDR3 is 14 residues. The V end was cut by 5 bases, the J end by 7 bases, with 15 bases between. In DNA form, the CDR3 reads TGTGCCAGCAGTGAGGGAGGGGTTGGCCAGCCCCAGCATTTT. Amino acid sequence: CASSEGGVGQPQHF.

The sample holds many counts of this clonotype. This sequence joins TRBV6-5 and TRBJ2-7; TRBD1 or TRBD2 may be the D gene (5 bases each). The ends were cut back, 6 bases at V and 5 bases at J, with 8 bases in the middle. In germline, CDR1 is MNHEY, CDR2 SVGAGI. This CDR3 spans 11 amino acids. CDR3 sequence reads: CASSRDHEQYF. The CDR3 DNA reads TGTGCCAGCAGCAGGGACCACGAGCAGTACTTC.

In this sample, this clonotype turned up many times. A junction end diverges from the germline sequence, so it may reflect a read error. The chain links TRBV29-1 to TRBJ2-2; D gene uncertain. Looked up from germline, CDR1 is SQVTM and CDR2 is ANQGSEA. The CDR3 has 11 amino acids. The CDR3 region is CSVSNSGELFF. The DNA of the CDR3 is TGCAGCGTTTCAAACAGCGGGGAGCTGTTTTTT.

This sequence joins TRBV2 and TRBJ1-2; TRBD1 matches at 8 bases. J was trimmed by 8 bases and V by 9 bases; bases with no gene match: 14. CDR1 SNHLY and CDR2 FYNNEI come from the germline V gene. The CDR3 covers 14 residues. CDR3 sequence (DNA): TGTGCCAGTTCACAAGCAGGCAGGGGGCGAGGCTACACCTTC. Translated: CASSQAGRGRGYTF.

As for this clonotype: Just one base apart from a much larger clone, this may be a read error. The chain joins TRBV7-3 to TRBJ1-2; no clear D gene. Per germline, CDR1 SGHTA and CDR2 FQGTGA. The V gene lost 5 bases and the J gene lost 5 bases, with 15 bases spanning the gap. The CDR3 consists of 14 residues. Here the CDR3 reads CASSPDTGEYGYTF. The CDR3 coding sequence is TGTGCCAGCAGCCCTGACACCGGGGAATATGGCTACACCTTC.

The chain uses TRBV20-1 and TRBJ1-6; 12 nucleotides match TRBD1. Unmatched junction bases numbered 7, after V lost 3 bases and J lost 10 bases. This CDR3 is 15 amino acids long. Germline loops: CDR1 DFQATT, CDR2 SNEGSKA (reference sequence). Here the CDR3 reads CSASEGQGAGSPLHF. CDR3 in DNA: TGCAGTGCTAGTGAGGGACAGGGGGCCGGGTCACCCCTCCACTTT.

This clonotype turned up a few times. This chain joins TRBV3-1 and TRBJ1-1, with 7 bases aligning to TRBD1. V dropped 3 bases and J dropped 5; count of bases not matched to a gene: 6. Per germline, CDR1 LGHDT and CDR2 YNNKEL (reference sequence). The CDR3 is made up of 14 amino acids. The CDR3 nucleotides are TGTGCCAGCAGCCACTGGGCCAGGGGGACTGAAGCTTTCTTT. It encodes CASSHWARGTEAFF. The full variable domain, rest sourced from reference TRBV3-1 and TRBJ1-1, is DTAVSQTPKYLVTQMGNDKSIKCEQNLGHDTMYWYKQDSKKFLKIMFSYNNKELIINETVPNRFSPKSPDKAHLNLHINSLELGDSAVYFCASSHWARGTEAFFGQGTRLTVV.

This clonotype was detected many times. This chain connects TRBV9 to TRBJ2-7; D may be TRBD1 (5 bases). The CDR3 has 14 amino acids. Trimming took 1 base from V and 5 from J, leaving 13 bases between them. CDR1 and CDR2 from the germline V gene are SGDLS and YYNGEE. In DNA form, the CDR3 reads TGTGCCAGCAGCGTAACCGATGGGGCCGACGAGCAGTACTTC. Translated, it gives CASSVTDGADEQYF.

This clonotype was detected once. This chain uses TRBV5-6 with TRBJ2-2; D unresolved. The CDR3 is 12 amino acids. CDR1 SGHDT and CDR2 YYEEEE come from the germline V gene. The V end lost 7 bases, the J end lost 1 base, and 5 bases lay between the germline ends. CDR3 DNA: TGTGCCAGCGGCCTGAACACCGGGGAGCTGTTTTTT. Translated, it gives CASGLNTGELFF.

Comments on this clonotype: A much larger clone is a single base away; this may be a read error. J is TRBJ2-3 and V is TRBV2; D is tentatively TRBD1 or TRBD2 (5 bases each). Germline V CDR1 and CDR2: SNHLY, FYNNEI. The CDR3 covers 14 residues. The DNA of the CDR3 is TGTGCCGGCAGTGAACAGACTGAGGGGGATACGCAGTATTTT. This codes for CAGSEQTEGDTQYF.

For this clonotype: Since the CDR3 does not end with the conserved phenylalanine or tryptophan, this likely comes from a read error. No DNA is shown, since the ends of the CDR3 on it are uncertain; the CDR3 is the one TCRdb lists. This chain connects TRBV29-1 to TRBJ2-5; TRBD1 is the table's D call and was not checked against the DNA. From its first to its last residue, the CDR3 has 9 amino acids. Germline values: CDR1 SQVTM, CDR2 ANQGSEA. CDR3 sequence: CSASQGQAY.

The V gene is TRBV20-1, the J gene TRBJ1-1; perhaps TRBD1 as D (5 bases). CDR1 is DFQATT, CDR2 SNEGSKA, per germline (reference sequence). The CDR3 is 9 residues long. V lost 6 bases, J lost 10 bases, and 9 bases lay in between. CDR3 loop: CSAGGGAFF. For the CDR3, the DNA is TGCAGTGCCGGGGGGGGAGCTTTCTTT.

There are many counts of this clonotype. The chain has TRBV4-1 and TRBJ1-1, with D hard to call. Germline CDR1 MGHRA, CDR2 YSYEKL. The CDR3 is 14 residues long. The V gene lost 1 base and the J gene lost 0 bases, with 6 bases spanning the gap. The CDR3 DNA is TGCGCCAGCAGCCAAGTCAACTTGAACACTGAAGCTTTCTTT. Residues: CASSQVNLNTEAFF.